This entry describes one T cell receptor beta chain. The data are from a study of T cells in Graves' hyperthyroidism and ophthalmopathy. RNA transcripts gave rise to amplified TCR beta CDR3 regions. During a first-round RT-PCR of the TCR CDR3, the HTBI primer set was used. TCRdb passed the multiplex PCR reads through MiXCR, listing each CDR3 protein once. The profile covers 550,000 to 800,000 distinct CDR3 sequences, with approximately 16% appearing a single time and under 8.5% taken by the ten largest. Germline V lookup: CDR1 MRHNA, CDR2 SNTAGT. The length of the CDR3 is 13 residues. Trimming pared 1 base from V and 9 bases from J, leaving 9 bases between.

The TCR was taken from a man aged 18 to 29 with Graves' hyperthyroidism. The specimen sequenced was blood. The V gene is TRBV6-4, the J gene TRBJ2-2, with D perhaps given as TRBD1 or TRBD2 (5 bases each). DNA of the CDR3: TGTGCCAGCAGTGACTTGGGGACCCGGGAGCTGTTTTTT. Translating it yields CASSDLGTRELFF.